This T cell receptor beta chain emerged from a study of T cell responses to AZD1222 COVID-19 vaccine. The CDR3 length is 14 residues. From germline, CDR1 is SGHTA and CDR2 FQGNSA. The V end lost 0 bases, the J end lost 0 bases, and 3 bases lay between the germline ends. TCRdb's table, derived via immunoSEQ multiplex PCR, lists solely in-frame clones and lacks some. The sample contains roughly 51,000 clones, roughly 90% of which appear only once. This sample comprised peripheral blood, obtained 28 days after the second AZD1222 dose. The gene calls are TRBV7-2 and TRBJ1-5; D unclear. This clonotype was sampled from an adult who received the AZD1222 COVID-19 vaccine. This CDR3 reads CASSLAHSNQPQHF. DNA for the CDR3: TGTGCCAGCAGCTTAGCACATAGCAATCAGCCCCAGCATTTT.